This T cell receptor beta chain originates from a study of cytomegalovirus exposure and HLA in healthy donors. The PCR contained 60 Vbeta and 13 Jbeta primers. The table came from immunoSEQ multiplex PCR; TCRdb's copy has only in-frame clones and leaves some out. The table records around 190,000 clones, about 80% of them present only once. This CDR3 is built from 17 residues. Germline V gene data show CDR1 as MGHDK and CDR2 as SYGVNS. V lost 6 bases and J lost 1; bases outside the gene matches: 12. The TCR was taken from a woman aged 35 to 49 in good health and CMV-seronegative. The gene calls are TRBV25-1 and TRBJ1-1; TRBD1 matches 9 bases. Input material: PBMCs. CDR3 in amino acids: CASSARDRDRSNTEAFF. The CDR3 DNA sequence: TGTGCCAGCAGCGCCCGGGACAGGGATCGTTCGAACACTGAAGCTTTCTTT.